Ten or more counts support the clone carrying this TCR beta chain. This sample is part of a study of T cells in Graves' hyperthyroidism and ophthalmopathy. Diagnoses were established using clinical symptoms, serum thyroxine and TRAb, thyroid ultrasound and orbital computed tomography. Amplification targeted TCR beta CDR3 regions from RNA transcripts. TCR CDR3 underwent first-round RT-PCR with the HTBI primer set. TCRdb reanalysed the multiplex PCR reads using MiXCR and keeps one entry per CDR3 protein. The data show hundreds of thousands of distinct CDR3 sequences, around 15% seen once. Trimming took off 3 bases at V and 10 bases at J, with 16 bases between the two ends. Germline lookup yields CDR1 MDHEN and CDR2 SYDVKM. The CDR3 is 14 amino acids.

This clonotype originated in a woman in her thirties or forties with Graves' hyperthyroidism. Sequenced input: blood. This sequence joins TRBV28 and TRBJ2-1; D may be TRBD1 (6 bases). The CDR3 here is CASSFSLQGSEQFF. The CDR3 DNA follows: TGTGCCAGCAGTTTCTCTTTACAGGGTAGCGAGCAGTTCTTC.